In this sample, the clone carrying this T cell receptor (beta chain) turned up a few times. What it binds is unknown. V lost 3 bases and J lost 2; bases outside the gene matches: 3. The germline CDR1 and CDR2 sequences are KGHDR and SFDVKD. This CDR3 has 15 residues. Time point described: blood at routine non-recurrence follow-up after resection. From tumor, nontumor lung or frozen PBMC, whole RNA was taken unsorted for sequencing. This entry belongs to a study of spatial heterogeneity in lung cancer. Whole-study context: Sequencing of follow-up PBMC samples took place when they were available, at a median of approximately 2 years after resection. Raw sequencing reads included, on average, more than 8.5 appearances of each unique TCR and UMI combination. Study outcomes and limitations: Tumor TCRs that were ubiquitous and expanded showed up in blood more at resection than follow-up.

On each TCR cDNA molecule, a unique molecular identifier was present. TCRdb processed the 5' RACE reads anew with MiXCR; each CDR3 protein has one entry. The repertoire holds fewer than 60,000 distinct CDR3 sequences, with roughly 8.1% as singletons. This receptor was taken from a female donor with early-stage non-small cell lung cancer. The sequencing used PBMCs, collected at follow-up. The gene calls are TRBV24-1 and TRBJ1-5; 7 bases are a match to TRBD1. For the CDR3, the DNA is TGTGCCACCAGTGATCCTACAGGGGGCAATCAGCCCCAGCATTTT. Translated: CATSDPTGGNQPQHF.